This T cell receptor beta chain was sequenced during a study of shared clonotypes between healthy human individuals. This CDR3 is built from 15 residues. The V end was cut by 0 bases, the J end by 0 bases, with 6 bases between. CDR1 and CDR2 (germline): GTSNPN, SVGIG (reference sequence). Splitting of each subset's genomic DNA was done evenly across several immunoSEQ plates. Generated by immunoSEQ multiplex PCR, the TCRdb table keeps only in-frame clones and is missing some. The sample carries about 380,000 clones, 90% to 98% recorded once. The sequencing input was memory CD8+ T cells sorted from blood. Subset in this sample: CD45RO+ cells pooled with CCR7-negative TemRA cells. The chain joins TRBV30 to TRBJ2-6; D might be TRBD1 or TRBD2, each matching 5 bases. The clonotype was recovered from a man under 40 in good health. CDR3 nucleotide sequence: TGTGCCTGGAGTGTTGGGACCTCTGGGGCCAACGTCCTGACTTTC. It codes for CAWSVGTSGANVLTF.